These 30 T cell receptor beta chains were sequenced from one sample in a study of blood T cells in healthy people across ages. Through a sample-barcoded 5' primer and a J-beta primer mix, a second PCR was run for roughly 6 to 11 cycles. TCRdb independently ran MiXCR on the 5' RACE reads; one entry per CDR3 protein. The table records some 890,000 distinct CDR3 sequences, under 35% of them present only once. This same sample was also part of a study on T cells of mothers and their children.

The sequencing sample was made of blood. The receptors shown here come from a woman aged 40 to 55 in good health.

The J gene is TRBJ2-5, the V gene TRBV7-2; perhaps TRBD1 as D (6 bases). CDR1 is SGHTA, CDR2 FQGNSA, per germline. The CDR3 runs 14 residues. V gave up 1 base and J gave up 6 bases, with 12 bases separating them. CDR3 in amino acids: CASSLEQGWKTQYF. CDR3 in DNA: TGTGCCAGCAGCTTAGAACAGGGTTGGAAGACCCAGTACTTC.

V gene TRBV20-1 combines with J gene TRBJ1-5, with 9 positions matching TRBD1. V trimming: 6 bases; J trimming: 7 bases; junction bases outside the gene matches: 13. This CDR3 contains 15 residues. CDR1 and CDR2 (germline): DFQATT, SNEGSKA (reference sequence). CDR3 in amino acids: CSAIPWDRDLQPQHF. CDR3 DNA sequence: TGCAGTGCGATACCTTGGGACAGGGATTTGCAGCCCCAGCATTTT.

The CDR3: CASSLAWDRVHEQYF. The CDR3 coding sequence is TGTGCCAGCAGCTTAGCGTGGGACAGGGTTCACGAGCAGTACTTC. This sequence joins TRBV7-9 and TRBJ2-7; TRBD1 agrees at 9 bases. The CDR3 is 15 residues long. The J segment lost 5 bases and the V segment lost 0 bases, leaving 5 bases of the junction unmatched. CDR1 is SEHNR and CDR2 is FQNEAQ in the germline V gene (reference sequence).

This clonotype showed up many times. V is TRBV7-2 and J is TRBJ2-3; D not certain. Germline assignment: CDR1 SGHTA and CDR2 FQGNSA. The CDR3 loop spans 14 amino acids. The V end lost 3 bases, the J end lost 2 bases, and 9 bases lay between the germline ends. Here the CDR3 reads CASSFRRTTDTQYF. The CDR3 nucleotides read TGTGCCAGCAGCTTTAGGCGGACCACAGATACGCAGTATTTT.

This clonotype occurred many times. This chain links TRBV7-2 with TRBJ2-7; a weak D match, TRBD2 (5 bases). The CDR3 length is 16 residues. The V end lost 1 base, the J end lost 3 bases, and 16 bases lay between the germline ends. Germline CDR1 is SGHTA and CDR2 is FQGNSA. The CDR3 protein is CASSLGGGGQVYEQYF. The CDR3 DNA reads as TGTGCCAGCAGCTTAGGAGGAGGCGGGCAGGTCTACGAGCAGTACTTC.

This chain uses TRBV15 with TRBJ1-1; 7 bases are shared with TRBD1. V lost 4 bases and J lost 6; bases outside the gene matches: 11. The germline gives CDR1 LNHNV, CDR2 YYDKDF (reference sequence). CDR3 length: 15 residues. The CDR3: CATSTSSTGFPEAFF. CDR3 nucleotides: TGTGCCACCAGCACCAGCTCGACAGGGTTTCCTGAAGCTTTCTTT.

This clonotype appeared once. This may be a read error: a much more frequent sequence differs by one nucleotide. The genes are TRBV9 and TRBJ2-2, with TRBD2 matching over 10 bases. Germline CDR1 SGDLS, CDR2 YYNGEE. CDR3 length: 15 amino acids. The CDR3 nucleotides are TGTGCCAGCAGCGTAGAGCGGGGGGGCACCGGGGAGCGGTTTTTT. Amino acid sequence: CASSVERGGTGERFF.

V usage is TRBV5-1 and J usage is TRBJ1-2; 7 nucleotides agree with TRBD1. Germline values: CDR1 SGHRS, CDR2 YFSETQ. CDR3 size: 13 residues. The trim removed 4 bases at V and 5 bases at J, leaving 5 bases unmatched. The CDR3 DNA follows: TGCGCCAGCAGCACTGCGACAGGGTATGGCTACACCTTC. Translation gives CASSTATGYGYTF.

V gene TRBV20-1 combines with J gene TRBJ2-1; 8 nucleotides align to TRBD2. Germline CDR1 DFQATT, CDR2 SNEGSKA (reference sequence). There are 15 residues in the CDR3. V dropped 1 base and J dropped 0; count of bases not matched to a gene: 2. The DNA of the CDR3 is TGCAGTGCTAGAGGGCTAGCGGGCTCCTACAATGAGCAGTTCTTC. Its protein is CSARGLAGSYNEQFF.

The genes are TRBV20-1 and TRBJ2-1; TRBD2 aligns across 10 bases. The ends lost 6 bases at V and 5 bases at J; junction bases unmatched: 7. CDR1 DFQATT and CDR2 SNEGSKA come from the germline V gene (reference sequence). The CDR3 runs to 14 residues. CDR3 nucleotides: TGCAGTGCATATGGGACTAGCGCCGACAATGAGCAGTTCTTC. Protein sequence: CSAYGTSADNEQFF.

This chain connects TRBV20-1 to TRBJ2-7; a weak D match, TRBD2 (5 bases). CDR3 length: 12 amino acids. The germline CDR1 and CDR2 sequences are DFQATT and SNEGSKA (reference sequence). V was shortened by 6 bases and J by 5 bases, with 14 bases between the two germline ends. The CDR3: CSAEVTFDEQYF. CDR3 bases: TGCAGTGCGGAGGTTACCTTCGACGAGCAGTACTTC.

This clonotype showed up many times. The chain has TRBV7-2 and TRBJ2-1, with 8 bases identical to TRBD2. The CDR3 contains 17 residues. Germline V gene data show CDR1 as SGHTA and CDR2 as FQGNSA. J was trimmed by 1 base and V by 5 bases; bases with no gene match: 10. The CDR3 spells CASSPQSGGRSYNEQFF. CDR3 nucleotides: TGTGCCAGCAGCCCCCAGTCGGGGGGGCGATCCTACAATGAGCAGTTCTTC.

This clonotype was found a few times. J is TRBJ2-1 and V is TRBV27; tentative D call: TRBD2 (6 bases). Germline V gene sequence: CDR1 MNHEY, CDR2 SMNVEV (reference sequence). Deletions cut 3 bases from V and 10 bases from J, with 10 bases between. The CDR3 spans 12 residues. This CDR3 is CASSFGRGEQFF. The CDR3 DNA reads TGTGCCAGCAGTTTTGGGCGGGGCGAGCAGTTCTTC.

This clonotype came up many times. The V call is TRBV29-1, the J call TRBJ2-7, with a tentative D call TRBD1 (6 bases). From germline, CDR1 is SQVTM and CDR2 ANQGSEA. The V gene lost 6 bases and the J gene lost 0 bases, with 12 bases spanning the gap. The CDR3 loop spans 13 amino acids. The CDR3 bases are TGCAGCGTCCGGACAGCAAGCTCCTACGAGCAGTACTTC. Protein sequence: CSVRTASSYEQYF.

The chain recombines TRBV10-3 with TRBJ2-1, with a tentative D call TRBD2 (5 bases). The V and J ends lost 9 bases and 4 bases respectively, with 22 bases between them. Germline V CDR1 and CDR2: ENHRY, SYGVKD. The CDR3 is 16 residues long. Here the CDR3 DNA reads TGTGCCATTTCCATGAGGGTAGTCCTGGGGTACAATGAGCAGTTCTTC. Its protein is CAISMRVVLGYNEQFF.

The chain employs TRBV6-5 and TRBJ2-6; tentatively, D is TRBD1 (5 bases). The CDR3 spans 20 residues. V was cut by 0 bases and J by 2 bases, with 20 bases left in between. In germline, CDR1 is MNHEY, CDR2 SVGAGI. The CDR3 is CASSYSRQGTLSPGANVLTF. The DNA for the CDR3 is TGTGCCAGCAGTTACTCCAGGCAGGGCACCCTAAGCCCTGGGGCCAACGTCCTGACTTTC.

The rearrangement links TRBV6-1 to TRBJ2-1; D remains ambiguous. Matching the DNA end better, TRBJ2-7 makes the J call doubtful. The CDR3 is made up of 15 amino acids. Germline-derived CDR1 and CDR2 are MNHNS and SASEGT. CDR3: CASSEASLSYNEQYF. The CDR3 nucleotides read TGTGCCAGCAGTGAGGCCAGCCTCTCCTACAATGAGCAGTACTTC.

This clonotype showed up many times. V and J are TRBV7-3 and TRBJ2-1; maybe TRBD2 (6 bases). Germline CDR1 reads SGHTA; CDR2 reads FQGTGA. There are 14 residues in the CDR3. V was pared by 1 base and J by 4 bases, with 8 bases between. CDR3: CASSLMGGYNEQFF. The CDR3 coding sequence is TGTGCCAGCAGCTTAATGGGGGGATACAATGAGCAGTTCTTC.

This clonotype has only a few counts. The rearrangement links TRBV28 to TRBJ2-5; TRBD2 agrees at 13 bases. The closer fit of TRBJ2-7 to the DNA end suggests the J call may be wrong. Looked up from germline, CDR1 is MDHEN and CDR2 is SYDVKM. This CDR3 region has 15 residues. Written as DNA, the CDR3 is TGTGCCAGCAGCCTCGGGACTAGCGGGAAATACGAGCAGTACTTC. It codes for CASSLGTSGKYEQYF.

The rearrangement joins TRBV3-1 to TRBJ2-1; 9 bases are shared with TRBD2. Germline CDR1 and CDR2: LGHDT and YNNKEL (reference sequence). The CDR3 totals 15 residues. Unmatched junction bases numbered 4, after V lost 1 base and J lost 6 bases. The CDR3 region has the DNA TGTGCCAGCAGCCAAGCCTCTAGCGGGATCAATGAGCAGTTCTTC. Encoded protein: CASSQASSGINEQFF.

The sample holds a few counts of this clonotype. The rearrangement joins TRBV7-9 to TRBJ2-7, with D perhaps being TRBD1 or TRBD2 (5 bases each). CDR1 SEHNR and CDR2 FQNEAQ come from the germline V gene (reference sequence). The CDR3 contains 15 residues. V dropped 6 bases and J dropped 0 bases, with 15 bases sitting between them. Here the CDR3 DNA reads TGTGCCAGCAGACCCGGGACGGACCCCTCCTACGAGCAGTACTTC. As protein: CASRPGTDPSYEQYF.

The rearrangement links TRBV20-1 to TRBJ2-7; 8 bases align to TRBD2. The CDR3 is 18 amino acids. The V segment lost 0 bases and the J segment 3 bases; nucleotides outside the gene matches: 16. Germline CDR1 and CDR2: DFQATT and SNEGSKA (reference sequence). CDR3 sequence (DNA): TGCAGTGCTAGAGATCGGGAGGTAGCGGGGAGTTTAGGCTACGAGCAGTACTTC. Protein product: CSARDREVAGSLGYEQYF.

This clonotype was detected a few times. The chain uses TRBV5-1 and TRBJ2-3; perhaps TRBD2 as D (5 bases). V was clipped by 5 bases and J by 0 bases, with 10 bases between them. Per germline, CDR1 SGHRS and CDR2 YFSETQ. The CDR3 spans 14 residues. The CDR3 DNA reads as TGCGCCAGCAGGACGGGGATTAGCACAGATACGCAGTATTTT. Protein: CASRTGISTDTQYF.

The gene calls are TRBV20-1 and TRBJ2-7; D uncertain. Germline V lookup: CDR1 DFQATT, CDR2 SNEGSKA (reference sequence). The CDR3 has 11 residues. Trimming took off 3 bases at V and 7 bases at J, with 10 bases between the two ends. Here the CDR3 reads CSARSVREQYF. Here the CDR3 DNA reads TGCAGTGCTAGGTCCGTACGGGAGCAGTACTTC.

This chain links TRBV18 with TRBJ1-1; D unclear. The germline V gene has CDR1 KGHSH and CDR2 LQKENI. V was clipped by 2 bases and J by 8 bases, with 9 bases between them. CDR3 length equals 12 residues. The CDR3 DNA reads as TGTGCCAGCTCACCAGAGCAAACCGAAGCTTTCTTT. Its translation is CASSPEQTEAFF. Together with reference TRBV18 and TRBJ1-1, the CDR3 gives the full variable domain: NAGVMQNPRHLVRRRGQEARLRCSPMKGHSHVYWYRQLPEEGLKFMVYLQKENIIDESGMPKERFSAEFPKEGPSILRIQQVVRGDSAAYFCASSPEQTEAFFGQGTRLTVV.

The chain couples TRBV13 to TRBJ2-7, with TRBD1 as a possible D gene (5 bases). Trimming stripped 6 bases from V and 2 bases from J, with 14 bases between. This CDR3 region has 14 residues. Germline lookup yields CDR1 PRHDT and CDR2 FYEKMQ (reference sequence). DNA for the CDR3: TGTGCCAGCAGTGAACAGGCCGACACCTACGAGCAGTACTTC. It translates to CASSEQADTYEQYF.

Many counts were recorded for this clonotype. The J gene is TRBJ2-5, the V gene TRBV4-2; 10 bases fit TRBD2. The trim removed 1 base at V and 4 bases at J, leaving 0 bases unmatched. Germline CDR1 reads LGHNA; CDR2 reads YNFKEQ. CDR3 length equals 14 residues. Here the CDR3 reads CASSQGTSGETQYF. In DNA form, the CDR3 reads TGTGCCAGCAGCCAAGGGACTAGCGGAGAGACCCAGTACTTC.

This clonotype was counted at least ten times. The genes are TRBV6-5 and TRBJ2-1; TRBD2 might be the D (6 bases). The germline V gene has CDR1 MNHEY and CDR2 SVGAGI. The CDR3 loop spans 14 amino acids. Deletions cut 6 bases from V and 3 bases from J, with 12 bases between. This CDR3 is CASRPGTFYNEQFF. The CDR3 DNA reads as TGTGCCAGCAGACCCGGGACTTTCTACAATGAGCAGTTCTTC.

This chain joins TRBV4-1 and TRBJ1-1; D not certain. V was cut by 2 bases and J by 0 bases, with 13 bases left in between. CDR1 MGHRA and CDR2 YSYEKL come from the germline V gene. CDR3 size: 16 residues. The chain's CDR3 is CASSQSRAPLNTEAFF. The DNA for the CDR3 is TGCGCCAGCAGCCAATCACGGGCGCCCTTGAACACTGAAGCTTTCTTT.

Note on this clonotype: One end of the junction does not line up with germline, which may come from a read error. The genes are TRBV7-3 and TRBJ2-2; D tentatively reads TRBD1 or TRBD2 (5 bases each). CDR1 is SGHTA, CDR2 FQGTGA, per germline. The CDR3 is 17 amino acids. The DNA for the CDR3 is TGCGCCAGCAGCTTAACTTATCGGGACCCCTCCACCGGGGAGCTGTTTTTT. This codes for CASSLTYRDPSTGELFF.